This is a list of T cell receptor beta chains from one sample in a study of T cell responses to AZD1222 COVID-19 vaccine. Only in-frame clones appear in the TCRdb table, and some are missing; sequencing was by immunoSEQ multiplex PCR. The sample consists of around 150,000 clones, 75% to 95% of them appearing once. The material sequenced was peripheral blood, taken 28 days after the second AZD1222 dose. The source of these receptors is an adult who received the AZD1222 COVID-19 vaccine. Both conserved end residues are part of each CDR3. D genes are given only for firm matches. Only part of the rows carry a size: once, few, many, or a class if the clone is expanded.

J: TRBJ2-1
D: -
size: -
V: TRBV19
CDR3: CATFEWESNEQFF
DNA: TGTGCCACCTTCGAGTGGGAATCCAATGAGCAGTTCTTC

J: TRBJ2-6
D: -
size: -
V: TRBV4-1
CDR3: CASSQDQGAYGANVLTF
DNA: TGCGCCAGCAGCCAAGATCAAGGGGCATATGGGGCCAACGTCCTGACTTTC

J: TRBJ1-2
D: -
size: -
V: TRBV18
CDR3: CASSPSDTRGYTF
DNA: TGTGCCAGCTCACCGTCGGACACGAGAGGCTACACCTTC

J: TRBJ1-1
D: -
size: -
V: TRBV2
CDR3: CASMIRVVYNTEAFF
DNA: TGTGCCAGCATGATCAGGGTCGTCTACAACACTGAAGCTTTCTTT

J: TRBJ2-7
D: -
size: once
V: TRBV29-1
CDR3: CSVDGRVLGEQYF
DNA: TGCAGCGTTGACGGACGGGTCCTGGGCGAGCAGTACTTC

J: TRBJ2-3
D: -
size: -
V: TRBV5-1
CDR3: CASSDDLTDTQYF
DNA: TGCGCCAGCAGCGACGACCTCACAGATACGCAGTATTTT

J: TRBJ1-4
D: -
size: once
V: TRBV2
CDR3: CASTREGSSNEKLFF
DNA: TGTGCCAGCACCAGAGAGGGCAGCTCTAATGAAAAACTGTTTTTT

J: TRBJ1-1
D: TRBD1
size: few
V: TRBV7-9
CDR3: CASSPPFRGTEAFF
DNA: TGTGCCAGCAGCCCCCCATTCAGGGGGACTGAAGCTTTCTTT

J: TRBJ2-2
D: -
size: -
V: TRBV5-1
CDR3: CASTTFPGGTGELFF
DNA: TGCGCCAGCACCACATTTCCCGGGGGCACCGGGGAGCTGTTTTTT

J: TRBJ2-1
D: -
size: -
V: TRBV27
CDR3: CASSDFIYNEQFF
DNA: TGTGCCAGCAGTGACTTCATATACAATGAGCAGTTCTTC

J: TRBJ1-2
D: -
size: -
V: TRBV10-2
CDR3: CASSESADALANYGYTF
DNA: TGCGCCAGCAGTGAGTCGGCAGACGCCTTAGCTAACTATGGCTACACCTTC

J: TRBJ1-1
D: TRBD1
size: -
V: TRBV5-4
CDR3: CASFSVPGQGNTEAFF
DNA: TGTGCCAGCTTCTCTGTCCCGGGACAGGGGAATACTGAAGCTTTCTTT

J: TRBJ2-7
D: TRBD2
size: -
V: TRBV7-2
CDR3: CASSLEASGSSYEQYF
DNA: TGTGCCAGCAGCTTAGAGGCTAGCGGCAGCTCCTACGAGCAGTACTTC

J: TRBJ2-2
D: TRBD1
size: -
V: TRBV6-5
CDR3: CASKKGQGYTGELFF
DNA: TGTGCCAGCAAGAAGGGACAGGGGTACACCGGGGAGCTGTTTTTT

J: TRBJ2-3
D: -
size: -
V: TRBV19
CDR3: CASSIARLGTQYF
DNA: TGTGCCAGTAGTATAGCGAGACTAGGGACGCAGTATTTT

J: TRBJ2-2
D: TRBD2
size: -
V: TRBV19
CDR3: CASRAGIGGTVIRGELFF
DNA: TGTGCCAGTAGGGCGGGGATCGGGGGGACGGTAATACGCGGGGAGCTGTTTTTT

J: TRBJ1-2
D: -
size: -
V: TRBV19
CDR3: CASTGGPAGYTF
DNA: TGTGCCAGTACCGGGGGGCCGGCTGGCTACACCTTC

J: TRBJ2-5
D: -
size: -
V: TRBV7-6
CDR3: CASSLGRLEETQYF
DNA: TGTGCCAGCAGCTTGGGAAGACTAGAAGAGACCCAGTACTTC

J: TRBJ1-5
D: -
size: -
V: TRBV21-1
CDR3: CASSKREGQGLHQPQHF
DNA: TGTGCCAGCAGCAAAAGGGAGGGACAGGGGCTCCATCAGCCCCAGCATTTT

J: TRBJ1-5
D: -
size: -
V: TRBV6-2/TRBV6-3
CDR3: CASSYNSNQPQHF
DNA: TGTGCCAGCAGTTATAATAGCAATCAGCCCCAGCATTTT

J: TRBJ2-5
D: -
size: -
V: TRBV5-5
CDR3: CASIQQETQYF
DNA: TGTGCCAGCATCCAACAAGAGACCCAGTACTTC

J: TRBJ1-1
D: -
size: -
V: TRBV24-1
CDR3: CATSDTDRSVGAFF
DNA: TGTGCCACCAGTGACACGGACCGCTCGGTCGGGGCTTTCTTT

J: TRBJ2-5
D: -
size: -
V: TRBV2
CDR3: CASRGLVRSGETQYF
DNA: TGTGCCAGCAGGGGGCTGGTCCGGTCCGGGGAGACCCAGTACTTC

J: TRBJ1-6
D: TRBD1
size: -
V: TRBV5-1
CDR3: CASSPGQGDSPLHF
DNA: TGCGCCAGCAGCCCAGGACAGGGAGATTCACCCCTCCACTTT

J: TRBJ2-5
D: TRBD2
size: -
V: TRBV6-5
CDR3: CASGTSGSQETQYF
DNA: TGTGCCAGCGGTACTAGCGGGAGCCAAGAGACCCAGTACTTC

J: TRBJ2-5
D: -
size: -
V: TRBV12-3/TRBV12-4
CDR3: CASSQVAGTQYF
DNA: TGTGCCAGCAGCCAGGTGGCCGGGACCCAGTACTTC

J: TRBJ1-1
D: -
size: -
V: TRBV7-9
CDR3: CASSPTQVGTEAFF
DNA: TGTGCCAGCAGCCCGACCCAGGTTGGCACTGAAGCTTTCTTT

J: TRBJ1-1
D: TRBD1
size: -
V: TRBV27
CDR3: CASSSLDRVATEAFF
DNA: TGTGCCAGCAGTTCCCTGGACAGGGTGGCCACTGAAGCTTTCTTT

J: TRBJ2-5
D: TRBD2
size: -
V: TRBV5-4
CDR3: CASSLGVAGKETQYF
DNA: TGTGCCAGCAGCTTGGGGGTAGCGGGAAAAGAGACCCAGTACTTC

J: TRBJ1-2
D: -
size: -
V: TRBV19
CDR3: CASSIGTGVDYGYTF
DNA: TGTGCCAGTAGTATCGGAACAGGAGTGGACTATGGCTACACCTTC

J: TRBJ2-7
D: -
size: -
V: TRBV3-1/TRBV3-2
CDR3: CASSRGAVGIYEQYF
DNA: TGTGCCAGCAGCCGAGGGGCCGTGGGGATCTACGAGCAGTACTTC

J: TRBJ2-2
D: -
size: -
V: TRBV13
CDR3: CASSFGANTGELFF
DNA: TGTGCCAGCAGCTTTGGTGCGAACACCGGGGAGCTGTTTTTT

J: TRBJ1-2
D: -
size: -
V: TRBV5-1
CDR3: CASSLGSGVYGYTF
DNA: TGCGCCAGCAGCTTGGGGTCAGGGGTCTATGGCTACACCTTC

J: TRBJ1-2
D: TRBD1
size: -
V: TRBV2
CDR3: CASNEQGGYGYTF
DNA: TGTGCCAGTAATGAGCAGGGGGGCTATGGCTACACCTTC

J: TRBJ2-7
D: TRBD1
size: -
V: TRBV15
CDR3: CATSGQGYEQYF
DNA: TGTGCCACCAGCGGACAGGGCTACGAGCAGTACTTC

J: TRBJ1-2
D: -
size: -
V: TRBV9
CDR3: CASKRSSYGYTF
DNA: TGTGCCAGCAAGCGGTCCTCCTATGGCTACACCTTC

J: TRBJ1-4
D: TRBD1
size: -
V: TRBV9
CDR3: CASSLTSGGRLTNEKLFF
DNA: TGTGCCAGCAGCTTAACGTCAGGGGGTAGGCTAACTAATGAAAAACTGTTTTTT

J: TRBJ2-1
D: -
size: -
V: TRBV27
CDR3: CASGPTADPSYNEQFF
DNA: TGTGCCAGCGGCCCGACAGCAGACCCCTCCTACAATGAGCAGTTCTTC

J: TRBJ1-2
D: -
size: -
V: TRBV19
CDR3: CASSSSGAYGYTF
DNA: TGTGCCAGTAGTTCCTCCGGGGCCTATGGCTACACCTTC

J: TRBJ1-6
D: TRBD1
size: -
V: TRBV4-2
CDR3: CASSQDTGGSYNSPLHF
DNA: TGTGCCAGCAGCCAAGATACAGGGGGGTCCTATAATTCACCCCTCCACTTT

J: TRBJ2-3
D: -
size: -
V: TRBV5-4
CDR3: CASSPGAGTSTDTQYF
DNA: TGTGCCAGCAGCCCGGGCGCGGGAACTAGCACAGATACGCAGTATTTT

J: TRBJ2-4
D: TRBD1
size: -
V: TRBV27
CDR3: CASSSTSGGAGHIQYF
DNA: TGTGCCAGCAGTTCCACCTCAGGGGGCGCGGGGCACATTCAGTACTTC

J: TRBJ1-1
D: -
size: -
V: TRBV29-1
CDR3: CSVGVAADRINTEAFF
DNA: TGCAGCGTTGGTGTTGCGGCGGACCGAATAAACACTGAAGCTTTCTTT

J: TRBJ1-2
D: -
size: -
V: TRBV5-6
CDR3: CASSWATGPNYGYTF
DNA: TGTGCCAGCAGCTGGGCGACAGGACCCAACTATGGCTACACCTTC

J: TRBJ2-4
D: TRBD2
size: -
V: TRBV5-1
CDR3: CASSSSTSGIGNIQYF
DNA: TGCGCCAGCAGCTCGTCGACTAGCGGGATAGGGAACATTCAGTACTTC

J: TRBJ2-7
D: TRBD1
size: -
V: TRBV7-9
CDR3: CASSRTGQGIPYEQYF
DNA: TGTGCCAGCAGCCGTACTGGACAGGGAATCCCCTACGAGCAGTACTTC